Listed here is a single TCR beta chain. The source of the sample is a study of T cells in Graves' hyperthyroidism and ophthalmopathy. About the study: Before any treatment, at initial diagnosis, peripheral blood was collected.

Exclusion of patients followed from uncontrolled infection, other autoimmune disease, pregnancy or lactation. Diagnosis relied on clinical symptoms, serum thyroxine and TRAb, thyroid ultrasound and orbital computed tomography. A roughly 10 ml volume of fresh peripheral blood provided the PBMCs. Amplified TCR beta CDR3 regions came from RNA transcripts. TCR CDR3 underwent first-round RT-PCR with the HTBI primer set. One entry per CDR3 protein results from TCRdb running MiXCR on the multiplex PCR reads. Of some 360,000 distinct CDR3 sequences in the sample, around 14% were seen once. The V gene's germline CDR1 is LNHDA and CDR2 SQIVND (reference sequence). The CDR3 loop spans 15 amino acids. The V and J ends lost 7 bases and 3 bases respectively, with 16 bases between them.

The sequence was collected from a woman aged 60-75 years with Graves' hyperthyroidism. This sequence joins TRBV19 and TRBJ2-1, with D tentatively TRBD2 (6 bases). The material sequenced was blood. The CDR3, as DNA: TGTGCCAGTAACCGCGGGGAAAACATCTACAATGAGCAGTTCTTC. Amino acid sequence: CASNRGENIYNEQFF. Supplemented by reference TRBV19 and TRBJ2-1, the full variable domain reads DGGITQSPKYLFRKEGQNVTLSCEQNLNHDAMYWYRQDPGQGLRLIYYSQIVNDFQKGDIAEGYSVSREKKESFPLTVTSAQKNPTAFYLCASNRGENIYNEQFFGPGTRLTVL.